One sample yielded the 11 T cell receptor beta chains listed below, sequenced in a study of blood T cells in healthy people across ages. Primers used in a second PCR of about 6 to 11 cycles were a sample-barcoded 5' primer and a J-beta primer mix. TCRdb reanalysed the 5' RACE reads using MiXCR and keeps one entry per CDR3 protein. The data show 1.5 million to 2 million distinct CDR3 sequences, with approximately 32% seen just once and roughly 12% held by the top ten. The sequencing input was blood. Receptors were obtained from a woman in her 30s in good health.

The chain is built from TRBV3-1 and TRBJ2-4, with 10 bases matching TRBD2. Gene TRBJ2-7 matches the end of the DNA better, so the J call may be wrong. From germline, CDR1 is LGHDT and CDR2 YNNKEL (reference sequence). CDR3 length: 15 residues. The CDR3 here is CASSHSGGTSYEQYF. In DNA, the CDR3 is TGTGCCAGCAGCCATAGCGGGGGGACGTCTTACGAGCAGTACTTC.

This clonotype turned up a few times. This chain joins TRBV10-1 and TRBJ2-7; the match to TRBD1 covers 7 bases. Trimming at V came to 2 bases and at J to 6 bases, leaving 4 bases not matched to a gene. This CDR3 is built from 13 residues. The germline V gene encodes CDR1 WNHNN and CDR2 SYGVQD (reference sequence). In DNA form, the CDR3 reads TGCGCCAGCAGTGAGAACAGGGGCGGCGAGCAGTACTTC. As protein: CASSENRGGEQYF.

The V and J genes are TRBV20-1 and TRBJ2-5; 8 nucleotides agree with TRBD2. The CDR3 is 14 residues long. V was clipped by 0 bases and J by 5 bases; unmatched bases: 5. Germline V gives CDR1 DFQATT, CDR2 SNEGSKA (reference sequence). The CDR3 region has the DNA TGCAGTGCTAGAGATGCGGGGGGCGGGGAGACCCAGTACTTC. This translates into CSARDAGGGETQYF.

The chain uses TRBV28 and TRBJ1-6; a weak D match, TRBD1 (5 bases). The CDR3 is 15 amino acids. CDR1 is MDHEN and CDR2 is SYDVKM in the germline V gene. Trimming left V 5 bases short and J 4 bases short, with 12 bases between. This CDR3 reads CASSLREGYNSPLHF. As DNA, the CDR3 is TGTGCCAGCAGTCTTCGGGAGGGGTATAATTCACCCCTCCACTTT.

The chain employs TRBV6-5 and TRBJ2-5; D is possibly TRBD2 (6 bases). Looked up from germline, CDR1 is MNHEY and CDR2 is SVGAGI. The CDR3 has 18 residues. The V end was cut by 0 bases, the J end by 5 bases, with 22 bases between. DNA of the CDR3: TGTGCCAGCAGTTACTCGATTGGCGGGGAAGGGGTGCGGGAGACCCAGTACTTC. Encoded protein: CASSYSIGGEGVRETQYF.

CDR3 in amino acids: CASSVDSLTDTQYF. CDR3 nucleotide sequence: TGTGCCAGCAGCGTTGACTCACTCACAGATACGCAGTATTTT. The V gene is TRBV7-3, the J gene TRBJ2-3; D gene uncertain. V lost 5 bases and J lost 2, with 11 bases in between. This CDR3 spans 14 amino acids. Germline CDR1 is SGHTA and CDR2 is FQGTGA. The full variable domain, in which reference TRBV7-3 and TRBJ2-3 provide the parts outside the CDR3, is GAGVSQTPSNKVTEKGKYVELRCDPISGHTALYWYRQSLGQGPEFLIYFQGTGAADDSGLPNDRFFAVRPEGSVSTLKIQRTERGDSAVYLCASSVDSLTDTQYFGPGTRLTVL.

The chain links TRBV12-3 or TRBV12-4 to TRBJ1-4; D is perhaps TRBD1 (5 bases). This CDR3 comprises 15 residues. Trimming took 7 bases from V and 4 from J, leaving 16 bases between them. The CDR3 loop reads CASKLGTASNEKLFF. CDR3 DNA sequence: TGTGCCAGCAAATTAGGGACCGCGAGTAATGAAAAACTGTTTTTT.

The chain carries TRBV7-3 and TRBJ2-7; tentatively, D is TRBD1 (6 bases). The germline V gene encodes CDR1 SGHTA and CDR2 FQGTGA. This CDR3 is 15 amino acids long. Trimming shortened V by 0 bases and J by 0 bases, and 9 bases separated the two germline ends. This CDR3 reads CASSLTGAPSYEQYF. As DNA, the CDR3 is TGTGCCAGCAGCTTAACGGGGGCTCCCTCCTACGAGCAGTACTTC. The full variable domain, completed using reference TRBV7-3 and TRBJ2-7, is GAGVSQTPSNKVTEKGKYVELRCDPISGHTALYWYRQSLGQGPEFLIYFQGTGAADDSGLPNDRFFAVRPEGSVSTLKIQRTERGDSAVYLCASSLTGAPSYEQYFGPGTRLTVT.

The table lists this clonotype with many counts. V and J are TRBV20-1 and TRBJ1-1; a weak D match, TRBD1 (5 bases). The CDR3 is 15 amino acids. Germline values: CDR1 DFQATT, CDR2 SNEGSKA (reference sequence). Trimming took off 6 bases at V and 0 bases at J, with 17 bases between the two ends. The CDR3 DNA reads as TGCAGTGCGCCCGTCGGGACGGCCATGAACACTGAAGCTTTCTTT. Amino acid sequence: CSAPVGTAMNTEAFF.

This clonotype has only a few counts. The CDR3 sequence: CASSLLSGARNEQFF. The CDR3 DNA is TGTGCCAGCTCGCTACTCTCGGGGGCGAGGAATGAGCAGTTCTTC. The chain carries TRBV18 and TRBJ2-1; D possibly matches TRBD1 or TRBD2 (6 bases each). V was pared by 6 bases and J by 7 bases, with 19 bases between. From germline, CDR1 is KGHSH and CDR2 LQKENI. CDR3 length equals 15 residues.

V is TRBV12-3 or TRBV12-4 and J is TRBJ2-1; 14 bases agree with TRBD2. The CDR3 spans 19 residues. The V segment lost 1 base and the J segment 7 bases; nucleotides outside the gene matches: 12. The CDR3 region has the DNA TGTGCCAGCAGTTTAGGAACAGCCCCGGGACTAGCGGGAGTTAATGAGCAGTTCTTC. Protein sequence: CASSLGTAPGLAGVNEQFF.